The text below deals with one T cell receptor (beta chain). The germline V gene encodes CDR1 SGHTA and CDR2 FQGNSA. This CDR3 region has 16 residues. V gave up 3 bases and J gave up 0 bases; unmatched junction bases: 6. Clones were sequenced by immunoSEQ multiplex PCR, and TCRdb holds only the in-frame ones, with some missing. This sample has roughly 2.2 million clones, with 85% to 95% found just once. This entry is derived from a study of shared clonotypes between healthy human individuals. The rearrangement uses TRBV7-2 and TRBJ1-1; 8 positions agree with TRBD1. The clonotype comes from a man in his late teens or twenties in good health. Some clones in this sample may be carry-over from other donors' samples. Sequenced input: naive CD4+ T cells from PBMCs. As to subset: CD45RA+ positively selected. CDR3 nucleotide sequence: TGTGCCAGCAGCTTGAGACAGGGGACCTTGAACACTGAAGCTTTCTTT. It specifies CASSLRQGTLNTEAFF. The full variable domain, its missing parts supplied by reference TRBV7-2 and TRBJ1-1, is GAGVSQSPSNKVTEKGKDVELRCDPISGHTALYWYRQSLGQGLEFLIYFQGNSAPDKSGLPSDRFSAERTGGSVSTLTIQRTQQEDSAVYLCASSLRQGTLNTEAFFGQGTRLTVV.